This TCR beta chain comes out of a study of T cell responses to AZD1222 COVID-19 vaccine. Clones were sequenced by immunoSEQ multiplex PCR, and TCRdb holds only the in-frame ones, with some missing. The profile shows 65,000 to 75,000 clones, around 84% of them singletons. This clone is medium-sized (0.01 to 0.1%) in the sample. What it recognizes is unknown. Findings of the study overall: With two AZD1222 doses given, Spike-specific TCR breadth and depth both rose.

V was clipped by 5 bases and J by 5 bases, with 10 bases between them. The germline gives CDR1 MNHNY, CDR2 SVGAGI (reference sequence). The CDR3 extends over 12 amino acids. This sequence was found in an adult in good health. The chain has TRBV6-6 and TRBJ2-7; tentatively, D is TRBD2 (5 bases). Sequencing used peripheral blood, obtained on day 0 of AZD1222 vaccination. This CDR3 is CASSHSGDEQYF. For the CDR3, the DNA is TGTGCCAGCAGTCACAGCGGTGACGAGCAGTACTTC.